What follows describes a single T cell receptor (beta chain). Its antigen remains unknown. V gave up 6 bases and J gave up 3 bases; unmatched junction bases: 14. Germline CDR1 reads SGHVS; CDR2 reads FQNEAQ. The length of the CDR3 is 17 residues. The data were taken from a study of beta chain features in type 1 diabetes. About the research overall: Patients looked much like healthy donors when it came to age, gender and cell yields.

Study-level results: Amplification by PCR could prefer shorter templates, with the same effect in patients and controls. There was a moderate but significant shortening of TCRB CDR3s in all four CD4+ subsets of Type 1 diabetes patients.

Investigators reverse transcribed all isolated RNA, so they sequenced expressed TCRB transcripts. The protocol was immunoSEQ multiplex PCR, while the TCRdb copy is restricted to in-frame clones and leaves out a portion. The sample consists of over 650,000 clones, over 11% of them appearing once. Sequencing was performed on naive CD4+ T cells from blood. The chain is built from TRBV7-8 and TRBJ1-3; the match to TRBD1 covers 7 bases. The receptor comes from a young man with type 1 diabetes. The CDR3 DNA reads as TGTGCCAGCAGATTGACAGGGTATATGTCGGATGGAAACACCATATATTTT. Encoded protein: CASRLTGYMSDGNTIYF.